One and the same sample provided the 30 T cell receptor beta chains below, sequenced in a study of T cells in Graves' hyperthyroidism and ophthalmopathy (dated by TCRdb to between 2018 and 2021). The receptor library was made with multiplex PCR. The reads were generated on an Illumina HiSeq 2000. TCR beta CDR3 regions were amplified from RNA transcripts. For the first round of RT-PCR on the TCR CDR3, the HTBI primer set was used together with the Qiagen OneStep RT-PCR kit. Through fastp at Q25 and MiXCR, TCRdb rebuilt clones from the public reads, retaining in-frame beta chains. Rows merge per CDR3 protein into single entries with the most common DNA and genes. For this sample there are fewer than 650,000 distinct CDR3 sequences; more than 13% appear just once. Jointly, the top ten make up 7.1% of the sample. The source material was blood. The receptors derive from a woman between 18 and 29 years old with Graves' ophthalmopathy.

This clonotype was found many times. The chain carries TRBV6-1 and TRBJ2-3; possible D gene TRBD1, 5 bases. The V end was cut by 3 bases, the J end by 0 bases, with 10 bases between. Germline assignment: CDR1 MNHNS and CDR2 SASEGT. This CDR3 is 15 amino acids long. The CDR3 nucleotides are TGTGCCAGCAGTGATGGGGCGCGGAGCACAGATACGCAGTATTTT. The encoded protein is CASSDGARSTDTQYF.

This clonotype was detected a few times. The genes are TRBV6-4 and TRBJ2-4; no definite D call. Germline loops: CDR1 MRHNA, CDR2 SNTAGT. The V end was cut by 10 bases, the J end by 7 bases, with 23 bases between. The CDR3 spans 15 residues. The CDR3 here is CATSWVGSRLNIQYF. The CDR3 nucleotides are TGTGCCACCAGCTGGGTTGGAAGTAGGTTGAACATTCAGTACTTC.

This clonotype has just a few counts. The V gene is TRBV20-1, the J gene TRBJ1-1; 8 bases are shared with TRBD1. The germline gives CDR1 DFQATT, CDR2 SNEGSKA (reference sequence). The ends lost 0 bases at V and 8 bases at J; junction bases unmatched: 14. This CDR3 has 16 amino acids. CDR3 sequence: CSARDQGQGARSEAFF. DNA of the CDR3: TGCAGTGCTAGAGATCAGGGCCAGGGGGCGCGATCGGAAGCTTTCTTT.

Only a few counts were recorded for this clonotype. At one end the junction does not follow the germline gene, possibly because of a read error. The chain uses TRBV5-1 and TRBJ1-3; TRBD1 is a possible D gene (5 bases). The CDR3 has 15 amino acids. From germline, CDR1 is SGHRS and CDR2 YFSETQ. Written as DNA, the CDR3 is TGTGCCAGCAGCTTGGGGGTTTACTCTGGAAACACCATATATTTT. Protein: CASSLGVYSGNTIYF. Full variable domain (outside the CDR3, taken from reference TRBV5-1 and TRBJ1-3): KAGVTQTPRYLIKTRGQQVTLSCSPISGHRSVSWYQQTPGQGLQFLFEYFSETQRNKGNFPGRFSGRQFSNSRSEMNVSTLELGDSALYLCASSLGVYSGNTIYFGEGSWLTVV.

This clonotype was seen many times. The chain carries TRBV6-6 and TRBJ1-5, with TRBD1 as a possible D gene (5 bases). The germline gives CDR1 MNHNY, CDR2 SVGAGI (reference sequence). CDR3 size: 15 residues. V lost 0 bases to trimming and J lost 3 bases, with 9 bases between them. The CDR3 loop is CASSYSGRYNQPQHF. The CDR3 DNA reads TGTGCCAGCAGTTACTCGGGACGGTACAATCAGCCCCAGCATTTT.

This clonotype has ten or more counts. The chain recombines TRBV4-1 with TRBJ1-4; tentatively, D is TRBD1 (5 bases). Germline CDR1 is MGHRA and CDR2 is YSYEKL. The V gene lost 0 bases and the J gene lost 8 bases, with 16 bases spanning the gap. CDR3 length: 16 amino acids. DNA of the CDR3: TGCGCCAGCAGCCAAGATGGGCAGGGAGGTCAGGAAAAACTGTTTTTT. Encoded protein: CASSQDGQGGQEKLFF.

This clonotype was picked up a small number of times. The chain has TRBV27 and TRBJ1-4; TRBD1 agrees at 7 bases. The germline V gene encodes CDR1 MNHEY and CDR2 SMNVEV (reference sequence). Unmatched junction bases numbered 9, after V lost 6 bases and J lost 8 bases. This CDR3 has 14 amino acids. In DNA form, the CDR3 reads TGTGCCAGCAGGTACAGGGGTTTAGGGGAAAAACTGTTTTTT. Residues: CASRYRGLGEKLFF.

This clonotype was counted ten times or more. The rearrangement uses TRBV28 and TRBJ2-1; 9 positions agree with TRBD2. CDR1 and CDR2 from the germline V gene are MDHEN and SYDVKM. The V segment lost 10 bases and the J segment 7 bases; nucleotides outside the gene matches: 14. The CDR3 runs 15 residues. The CDR3 sequence: CATRGFSGSWNEQFF. The CDR3, as DNA: TGTGCCACCAGGGGTTTTAGCGGGAGTTGGAATGAGCAGTTCTTC.

This clonotype was found a few times. The chain couples TRBV5-5 to TRBJ1-2; D remains unclear. From germline, CDR1 is SGHKS and CDR2 YYEKEE (reference sequence). The CDR3 is 15 residues long. The V end was cut by 0 bases, the J end by 2 bases, with 11 bases between. The CDR3 DNA reads as TGTGCCAGCAGCTTGGTACCAGCAGTAAACTATGGCTACACCTTC. Its protein is CASSLVPAVNYGYTF. The complete variable domain, with remaining parts taken from reference TRBV5-5 and TRBJ1-2, reads DAGVTQSPTHLIKTRGQQVTLRCSPISGHKSVSWYQQVLGQGPQFIFQYYEKEERGRGNFPDRFSARQFPNYSSELNVNALLLGDSALYLCASSLVPAVNYGYTFGSGTRLTVV.

This clonotype appeared many times. The chain links TRBV3-1 to TRBJ2-3; the D is unclear. Germline V gene data show CDR1 as LGHDT and CDR2 as YNNKEL (reference sequence). V lost 5 bases and J lost 0, with 6 bases in between. This CDR3 contains 13 residues. Here the CDR3 reads CASSISSTDTQYF. CDR3 bases: TGTGCCAGCAGCATTTCTAGCACAGATACGCAGTATTTT.

This clonotype has just a few counts. The rearrangement links TRBV5-6 to TRBJ2-2, with 7 nucleotides matching TRBD1. The length of the CDR3 is 16 residues. V dropped 4 bases and J dropped 2; count of bases not matched to a gene: 8. CDR1 and CDR2 (germline): SGHDT, YYEEEE. The CDR3 coding sequence is TGTGCCAGCAGCGGTCCGGGACAGAGAAACACCGGGGAGCTGTTTTTT. This gives the protein CASSGPGQRNTGELFF.

Ten or more counts support this clonotype. This chain's CDR3 is CASSSDYSGANVLTF. The DNA of the CDR3 is TGTGCCAGCAGCTCGGACTACTCTGGGGCCAACGTCCTGACTTTC. V and J are TRBV7-3 and TRBJ2-6; possibly TRBD2 for D (6 bases). The CDR3 has 15 amino acids. Trimming cost V 4 bases and J 0 bases, with 7 bases left between them. Germline CDR1 is SGHTA and CDR2 is FQGTGA.

The chain couples TRBV6-2 or TRBV6-3 to TRBJ2-7; 10 positions agree with TRBD1. Unmatched junction bases numbered 12, after V lost 1 base and J lost 6 bases. This CDR3 has 17 residues. CDR1 and CDR2 (germline): MNHEY, SVGEGT. CDR3 DNA: TGTGCCAGCAGTTACTTCGGGAGCGGGACAGGGGCTATCGAGCAGTACTTC. Its translation is CASSYFGSGTGAIEQYF.

This clonotype has ten or more counts. This chain connects TRBV30 to TRBJ1-2; D gene uncertain. The germline V gene has CDR1 GTSNPN and CDR2 SVGIG (reference sequence). This CDR3 comprises 11 residues. V was pared by 2 bases and J by 4 bases, with 5 bases between. For the CDR3, the DNA is TGTGCCTGGAGTCTAGGCTATGGCTACACCTTC. Translating gives CAWSLGYGYTF.

This clonotype appeared a few times. This chain links TRBV11-2 with TRBJ2-1; perhaps D is TRBD1 or TRBD2 (5 bases each). The CDR3 is 18 amino acids. The germline V and J ends were trimmed by 5 bases and 0 bases, with 20 bases remaining between them. Germline V gene sequence: CDR1 SGHAT, CDR2 FQNNGV. This CDR3 is CASSGPGRKVFSYNEQFF. Written as DNA, the CDR3 is TGTGCCAGCAGCGGCCCGGGACGGAAGGTTTTCTCCTACAATGAGCAGTTCTTC.

This clonotype was seen at least ten times. J is TRBJ2-3 and V is TRBV9; D unclear. V was pared by 2 bases and J by 2 bases, with 15 bases between. Germline lookup yields CDR1 SGDLS and CDR2 YYNGEE. CDR3 length: 16 amino acids. The CDR3 DNA is TGTGCCAGCAGCGTGAGCGCTTCGGCCAACACAGATACGCAGTATTTT. Translated, it gives CASSVSASANTDTQYF. Full variable domain (remainder filled in from reference TRBV9 and TRBJ2-3): DSGVTQTPKHLITATGQRVTLRCSPRSGDLSVYWYQQSLDQGLQFLIQYYNGEERAKGNILERFSAQQFPDLHSELNLSSLELGDSALYFCASSVSASANTDTQYFGPGTRLTVL.

This clonotype has ten or more counts. This chain connects TRBV30 to TRBJ1-2; D call uncertain. The CDR3 totals 13 residues. V was pared by 0 bases and J by 8 bases, with 13 bases between. The germline V gene encodes CDR1 GTSNPN and CDR2 SVGIG (reference sequence). The CDR3 spells CAWSVPRELGYTF. The CDR3, as DNA: TGTGCCTGGAGTGTACCCCGGGAGCTGGGCTACACCTTC.

The genes are TRBV19 and TRBJ2-1, with TRBD2 matching 8 bases. Germline assignment: CDR1 LNHDA and CDR2 SQIVND (reference sequence). This CDR3 region has 16 residues. Trimming at V came to 7 bases and at J to 7 bases, leaving 15 bases not matched to a gene. In DNA, the CDR3 is TGTGCCAGTACAGAACTAGCGGCCATAAGTAGGAATGAGCAGTTCTTC. Protein: CASTELAAISRNEQFF.

The chain uses TRBV2 and TRBJ2-2, with 7 positions matching TRBD2. J was trimmed by 8 bases and V by 3 bases; bases with no gene match: 3. This CDR3 region has 13 residues. CDR1 is SNHLY and CDR2 is FYNNEI in the germline V gene. CDR3 nucleotides: TGTGCCAGCAGTGACGTGGGGGGGGGGGAGCTGTTTTTT. This sequence encodes CASSDVGGGELFF.

This clonotype showed up many times. This rearrangement joins TRBV11-1 to TRBJ2-6; D assignment may be TRBD1 or TRBD2 (5 bases each). V gave up 3 bases and J gave up 2 bases, with 8 bases separating them. The CDR3 spans 15 residues. The germline CDR1 and CDR2 sequences are SGHAT and FQDESV (reference sequence). The CDR3 DNA reads as TGTGCCAGCAGCTTGAGGGGAACTGGGGCCAACGTCCTGACTTTC. It yields the protein CASSLRGTGANVLTF.

This clonotype has more than one count but fewer than ten. J is TRBJ2-1 and V is TRBV4-3, with D possibly TRBD1 on 6 matching bases. Trimming shortened V by 2 bases and J by 6 bases, and 11 bases separated the two germline ends. In germline, CDR1 is LGHNA, CDR2 YSLEER. The CDR3 extends over 14 amino acids. This chain's CDR3 is CASSQPGHPNEQFF. CDR3 in DNA: TGCGCCAGCAGCCAACCGGGACATCCCAATGAGCAGTTCTTC.

The chain employs TRBV6-2 or TRBV6-3 and TRBJ2-7; tentative D call: TRBD2 (6 bases). The CDR3 spans 15 residues. The germline V gene encodes CDR1 MNHEY and CDR2 SVGEGT. The V and J ends lost 2 bases and 2 bases respectively, with 13 bases between them. This chain's CDR3 is CASSYQVTGAYEQYF. For the CDR3, the DNA is TGTGCCAGCAGTTACCAGGTAACGGGAGCCTACGAGCAGTACTTC.

This clonotype came up a few times. The rearrangement links TRBV4-2 to TRBJ2-1; TRBD2 matches at 7 bases. The germline gives CDR1 LGHNA, CDR2 YNFKEQ. V trimming: 6 bases; J trimming: 5 bases; junction bases outside the gene matches: 10. The CDR3 has 15 amino acids. The CDR3 nucleotides read TGTGCCAGCAGTGGGGGGGACTGGGGAGACAATGAGCAGTTCTTC. Translation: CASSGGDWGDNEQFF.

This chain connects TRBV9 to TRBJ2-5; 7 bases map to TRBD2. Germline V lookup: CDR1 SGDLS, CDR2 YYNGEE. V lost 2 bases to trimming and J lost 4 bases; unmatched junction nucleotides: 11. The CDR3 has 16 residues. The CDR3 loop reads CASSVGREFRVETQYF. CDR3 DNA: TGTGCCAGCAGCGTCGGGCGGGAGTTTAGGGTAGAGACCCAGTACTTC.

Many counts were recorded for this clonotype. A read error may produce the germline difference seen at one junction end. The chain joins TRBV4-1 to TRBJ2-7, with 7 bases that match TRBD2. The CDR3 contains 13 residues. The V gene's germline CDR1 is MGHRA and CDR2 YSYEKL. CDR3 loop: CASSRAGSYEQYF. The CDR3 nucleotides are TGTGCCAGCAGTAGAGCGGGATCCTACGAGCAGTACTTC.

In its sample, this clonotype was seen many times. The chain recombines TRBV20-1 with TRBJ2-5; D tentatively reads TRBD1 or TRBD2 (6 bases each). CDR3 length equals 12 residues. The V end lost 4 bases, the J end lost 4 bases, and 10 bases lay between the germline ends. Germline lookup yields CDR1 DFQATT and CDR2 SNEGSKA (reference sequence). CDR3 in DNA: TGCAGTGCTAAGGGGGGCGCAGAGACCCAGTACTTC. It yields the protein CSAKGGAETQYF.

The chain uses TRBV20-1 and TRBJ2-7; maybe TRBD1 (5 bases). Germline V CDR1 and CDR2: DFQATT, SNEGSKA (reference sequence). The CDR3 sequence is 12 residues long. The V end lost 4 bases, the J end lost 2 bases, and 9 bases lay between the germline ends. The CDR3 region is CSATVGPYEQYF. DNA for the CDR3: TGCAGTGCTACAGTGGGGCCCTACGAGCAGTACTTC.

In its sample, this clonotype was seen a few times. The J gene is TRBJ2-3, the V gene TRBV19; 11 bases map to TRBD1. J lost 3 bases, V lost 9 bases, and 8 bases had no gene match. Germline CDR1 and CDR2: LNHDA and SQIVND (reference sequence). CDR3 size: 15 residues. The CDR3 DNA is TGTGCCAGCTGGCCCGGGACAGGGGGTACAGATACGCAGTATTTT. It translates to CASWPGTGGTDTQYF.

This sequence joins TRBV6-4 and TRBJ2-1; a weak D match, TRBD2 (6 bases). The CDR3 consists of 15 residues. V dropped 2 bases and J dropped 4 bases, with 12 bases sitting between them. From germline, CDR1 is MRHNA and CDR2 SNTAGT. CDR3 sequence reads: CASSDGGNSYNEQFF. DNA for the CDR3: TGTGCCAGCAGTGACGGGGGGAACAGTTACAATGAGCAGTTCTTC.

At least ten counts were recorded for this clonotype. The chain combines TRBV20-1 with TRBJ2-1; 15 bases align to TRBD2. V trimming: 2 bases; J trimming: 8 bases; junction bases outside the gene matches: 7. CDR1 DFQATT and CDR2 SNEGSKA come from the germline V gene (reference sequence). The CDR3 totals 16 residues. As DNA, the CDR3 is TGCAGTGCTAGACCAGGACTAGCGGGAGGGGGGGATGAGCAGTTCTTC. It yields the protein CSARPGLAGGGDEQFF.